Listed below are T cell receptor beta chains from one sample, sequenced in a study of blood T cell repertoires in COVID-19. TCRdb's table, derived via immunoSEQ multiplex PCR, lists solely in-frame clones and lacks some. The sample has 200,000 to 250,000 clones, roughly 82% seen once; the top ten hold approximately 13%. The sample was peripheral blood. All receptors come from a human donor in a cohort sampled during active COVID-19. CDR3s include the opening cysteine and the closing phenylalanine or tryptophan. The order of the fields is CDR3 protein, CDR3 DNA, J gene, clone size, D gene, V gene. The D gene is left open where the match is weak. Clone sizes are given selectively: once, few, many, or a class where the clone is expanded.

CASSGRTSRVYEQYF | TGTGCCAGCAGTGGCAGGACTAGCCGTGTATACGAGCAGTACTTC | TRBJ2-7 | few | TRBD2 | TRBV28
CASRVGGEQFF | TGTGCCAGCAGGGTAGGGGGTGAGCAGTTCTTC | TRBJ2-1 | NA | NA | TRBV2
CASSGWETRVYNEQFF | TGTGCCAGCAGTGGTTGGGAGACCCGAGTTTACAATGAGCAGTTCTTC | TRBJ2-1 | NA | NA | TRBV2
CASSFRRDGEQYF | TGTGCCAGCAGTTTCCGGCGGGACGGGGAGCAGTACTTC | TRBJ2-7 | NA | NA | TRBV27
CASSLGLAPSYEQYF | TGCGCCAGCAGCTTGGGACTAGCGCCTTCCTACGAGCAGTACTTC | TRBJ2-7 | NA | TRBD2 | TRBV5-1
CATARLQGEDGYTF | TGCGCCACCGCTCGGCTCCAGGGGGAGGATGGCTACACCTTC | TRBJ1-2 | many | TRBD1 | TRBV5-1
CASSQKMPSGYTGELFF | TGCGCCAGCAGCCAAAAAATGCCTAGCGGCTACACCGGGGAGCTGTTTTTT | TRBJ2-2 | NA | TRBD2 | TRBV4-1
CASSRQVYEQYF | TGTGCCAGCAGCCGACAGGTTTACGAGCAGTACTTC | TRBJ2-7 | NA | NA | TRBV11-2
CASSLITRYDGYTF | TGTGCCAGCAGTTTAATTACCAGATACGATGGCTACACCTTC | TRBJ1-2 | NA | NA | TRBV28
CASSSMTRTYEQYF | TGCGCCAGCAGTTCGATGACTAGAACCTACGAGCAGTACTTC | TRBJ2-7 | few | NA | TRBV5-1
CASNRVGTSRDRETQYF | TGTGCCAGCAATCGCGTAGGGACTAGCAGAGATCGGGAGACCCAGTACTTC | TRBJ2-5 | NA | TRBD2 | TRBV28
CASSKGCSGQGPNTQYF | TGTGCCAGCAGCAAAGGTTGTAGCGGACAGGGTCCGAATACGCAGTATTTT | TRBJ2-3 | few | NA | TRBV21-1
CASSYQGNNYGYTF | TGTGCCAGCAGCTATCAGGGGAACAACTATGGCTACACCTTC | TRBJ1-2 | NA | NA | TRBV2
CASSLGREGPYEQYF | TGTGCCAGCAGCTTAGGGCGGGAGGGCCCGTACGAGCAGTACTTC | TRBJ2-7 | NA | TRBD2 | TRBV7-8
CASSYGDSAPLHF | TGCGCCAGCAGCTACGGGGACAGCGCACCCCTCCACTTT | TRBJ1-6 | NA | TRBD1 | TRBV5-1
CASALGQERQPQHF | TGTGCCAGCGCCCTCGGACAGGAAAGGCAGCCCCAGCATTTT | TRBJ1-5 | NA | TRBD1 | TRBV28
CASSPGQGEKLFF | TGTGCCAGCTCACCTGGACAGGGTGAAAAACTGTTTTTT | TRBJ1-4 | few | TRBD1 | TRBV18
CASSHSAEAFF | TGTGCCAGCAGCCACTCCGCTGAAGCTTTCTTT | TRBJ1-1 | NA | NA | TRBV3-1/TRBV3-2
CASSFRSTGGYEQYF | TGCGCCAGCAGCTTTAGAAGTACAGGGGGGTACGAGCAGTACTTC | TRBJ2-7 | NA | TRBD1 | TRBV5-1
CASSRNQQGRETQYF | TGCGCCAGCAGCAGGAACCAGCAGGGGCGTGAGACCCAGTACTTC | TRBJ2-5 | NA | NA | TRBV5-1
CASSEAVTENTEAFF | TGTGCCAGCAGTGAAGCTGTGACAGAGAACACTGAAGCTTTCTTT | TRBJ1-1 | once | NA | TRBV2
CASSVESTGYYGYTF | TGTGCCAGCAGCGTAGAGTCGACCGGGTACTATGGCTACACCTTC | TRBJ1-2 | many | NA | TRBV9
CASSSDRGHEQFF | TGCGCCAGCAGCTCCGACAGGGGGCATGAGCAGTTCTTC | TRBJ2-1 | NA | TRBD1 | TRBV4-1
CASSHTGTGGSNEKLFF | TGTGCCAGCAGCCATACCGGGACAGGGGGATCTAATGAAAAACTGTTTTTT | TRBJ1-4 | NA | TRBD1 | TRBV7-8
CASSFLWTANTGELFF | TGTGCCAGCAGTTTCCTTTGGACAGCGAACACCGGGGAGCTGTTTTTT | TRBJ2-2 | NA | NA | TRBV6-5
CASSFPGRMTSGFYNEQFF | TGTGCCAGCAGTTTCCCCGGTAGAATGACTAGCGGGTTCTACAATGAGCAGTTCTTC | TRBJ2-1 | NA | TRBD2 | TRBV28
CASSGRTYNEQFF | TGTGCCAGCAGCGGGAGAACCTACAATGAGCAGTTCTTC | TRBJ2-1 | NA | NA | TRBV27